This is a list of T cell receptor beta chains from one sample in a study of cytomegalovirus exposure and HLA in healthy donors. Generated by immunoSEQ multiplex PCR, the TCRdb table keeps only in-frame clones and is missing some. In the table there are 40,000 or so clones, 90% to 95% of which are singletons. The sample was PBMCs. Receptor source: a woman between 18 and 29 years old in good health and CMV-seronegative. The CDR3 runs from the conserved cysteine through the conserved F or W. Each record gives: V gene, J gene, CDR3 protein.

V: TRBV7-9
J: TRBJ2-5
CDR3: CSSSLVGGGIETQYF

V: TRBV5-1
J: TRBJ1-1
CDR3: CASSLGSGHLTRTEAFF

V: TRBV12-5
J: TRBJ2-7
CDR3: CASGSPIGGVTYEQYF

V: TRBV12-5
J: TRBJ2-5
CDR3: CASGSTGTRETQYF

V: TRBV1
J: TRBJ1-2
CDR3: CTTSGRRRNYGYTF

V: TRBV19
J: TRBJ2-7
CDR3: CASSIRSGQGPYEQYF

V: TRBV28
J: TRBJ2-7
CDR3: CASSPTSGRLHEQYF

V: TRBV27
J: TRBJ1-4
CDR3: CASSLTRDRNEKLFF

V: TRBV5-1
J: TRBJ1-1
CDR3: CASSLGPNTEAFF

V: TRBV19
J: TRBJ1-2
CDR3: CASTPGQGNYGYTF

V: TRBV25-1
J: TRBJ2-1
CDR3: CASSSKFGETYNEQFF

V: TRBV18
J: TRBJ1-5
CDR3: CASSVQGRHQPQHF

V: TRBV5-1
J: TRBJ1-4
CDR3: CASSSENRDEKLFF

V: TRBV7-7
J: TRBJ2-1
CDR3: CASSLLLTKPYNEQFF

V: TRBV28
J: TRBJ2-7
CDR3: CASSLSPRIRTGSYEQYF

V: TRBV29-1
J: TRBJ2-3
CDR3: CSVEPSLDTQYF

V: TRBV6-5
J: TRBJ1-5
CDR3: CASSLRGGVNQPQHF

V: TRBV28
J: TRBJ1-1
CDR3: CASSFIGEGIEAFF

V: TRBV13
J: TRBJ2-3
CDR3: CASSLSGVGDTQYF

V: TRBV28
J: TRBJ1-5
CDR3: CASRPRDRGDNQPQHF

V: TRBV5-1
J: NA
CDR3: CASSVQGGTYEQYF

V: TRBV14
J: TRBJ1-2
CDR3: CASSQGQGGSANYGYTF

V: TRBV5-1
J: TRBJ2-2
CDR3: CASSFRDYNTGELFF

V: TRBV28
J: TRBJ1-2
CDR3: CASDRRGVDYGYTF

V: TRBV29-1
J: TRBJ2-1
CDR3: CSALRGSEGLDEQFF

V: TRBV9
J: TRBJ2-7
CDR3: CASSVEGRDSDEQYF

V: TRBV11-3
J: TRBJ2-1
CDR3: CASSLPGDDEQFF

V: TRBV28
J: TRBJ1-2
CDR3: CASSIMPPQGPDYGYTF

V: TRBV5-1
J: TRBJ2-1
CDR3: CASIASGGNEQFF

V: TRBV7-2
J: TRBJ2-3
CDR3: CASSLVWLRDTQYF

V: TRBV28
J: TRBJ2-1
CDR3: CASSQGRVVGNNEQFF

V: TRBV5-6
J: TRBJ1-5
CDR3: CASSLGSRGQPQHF

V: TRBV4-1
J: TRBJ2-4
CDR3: CASSQGGLAGGAKNIQYF

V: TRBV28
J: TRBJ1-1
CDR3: CASRNRVRTEAFF

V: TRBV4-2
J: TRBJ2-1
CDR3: CASSQGSGDGNEQFF

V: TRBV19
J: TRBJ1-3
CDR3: CASSISRGSGNTIYF

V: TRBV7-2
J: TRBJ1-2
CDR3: CASSLAALNYGYTF